This T cell receptor (beta chain) was obtained from a study of naive and memory T cell subsets (dated by TCRdb to 2015 to 2018). The study in broad terms: The study applied an open-source, UMI-based TCR alpha and beta sequencing pipeline to sorted naive and memory peripheral blood T cell subsets. The results of the functional CMV T cell responses matched the IgG serology results in every case. RNA was DNase-treated and reverse transcribed with TCR constant-region primers, mostly using SuperScript III. General findings and caveats noted by the study authors: Single alpha or beta chain sequences, rather than paired alpha/beta receptors, were used to define clonotypes. RNA-based TCR counts may be affected by expression changes linked to T cell activation and differentiation. Following error correction, more than 90% of naive TCR sequences occurred only once, which made naive abundance distributions much steeper than those of memory subsets. A few larger clonotypes were present in naive repertoires, particularly the CD8 repertoires, and these clonotypes were possibly memory cells re-expressing CD45RA. The repertoire findings for the naive and memory subsets could not be validated against a ground truth, as none was available. The abundance of TCRs followed a power law with an exponent that differed between naive and memory subsets yet stayed consistent across the three individuals. In both CD4 and CD8 cells, the Gini index increased while Shannon and inverse Simpson diversity decreased from naive through CM, EM and EMRA.

TCR alpha and beta chain libraries were amplified separately from the second PCR step onward. To determine each donor's CMV status, fresh PBMCs were stimulated overnight with CMV viral lysate, and IFNgamma production from CD4+ T cells was then assessed. Using Miltenyi beads, CD4 T cells were first positively selected, and CD8 T cells were then positively selected from the CD4-negative fraction. Cells stained for CD3, CD4, CD8, CD45RA, CD27 and a live/dead dye were sorted on a BD Aria II into four subsets by CD45RA and CD27. Blood was obtained from three healthy volunteers, and the blood from each volunteer was fractionated into CD4 and CD8 T cells and subsequently into four differentiation subsets. About 110 ml of peripheral blood was collected from each donor, and PBMC were isolated from the blood using Ficoll-Paque PLUS density-gradient centrifugation. Sorted cells were lysed in RLT buffer, and RNA was extracted with a Qiagen RNeasy kit and stored at -80°C.

In regard to this clonotype: The antigen it recognizes is unknown. It has no much larger one-base neighbor in the sample; base qualities were not kept.

The CDR3 spans 15 residues, from the cysteine through the phenylalanine. The entry retains the CDR3 DNA only, 45 bases that are in frame from base 1. Reading the germline V gene gives CDR1 LGHNA and CDR2 YSLEER. The germline V end is reduced by 3 bases and the J end by 2 bases; junction bases left unmatched: 3. The method was UMI-ligation and nested PCR. The beta constant-region primer was an equimolar mix of two oligonucleotides covering both TRBC1 and TRBC2. Four rounds of PCR, combining the SP2 primer with nested alpha and beta constant-region primers, were used to amplify the ligated cDNA. A single-stranded oligonucleotide bearing the SP2 primer plus a 12-nucleotide UMI was ligated onto the 3' end of the cDNA by T4 RNA ligase 1. The ligation reaction was kept at 16 degrees C for about 20-25 hours. PCR2 was typically run as a SYBR Green qPCR and stopped at a predetermined threshold to prevent over-amplification. Every purification after the first one was done using Agencourt AMPure XP magnetic beads. Libraries were quantified by Qubit and checked on a TapeStation, with a main peak expected near 650 bp. Sequencing of the pooled libraries was done on an Illumina MiSeq using v2 2x251 paired-end kits, which typically yielded roughly 0.85-2.3 million reads per sample. Each sample's library went into the pool at roughly 4 nM, and roughly 5-7.5% PhiX was added to help with cluster recognition. In the authors' own workflow: Decombinator assigned V and J genes to Demultiplexor-processed FASTQ reads by tag matching, allowing a single base-pair mismatch. By using UMIs, Collapsinator corrected both sequencing errors and the frequency errors caused by PCR heterogeneity. CDR3Translator translated TCRs and extracted CDR3s from the conserved cysteine to the FGXG phenylalanine, flagging non-productive sequences. Repertoires were subsampled to equal numbers of UMI-defined TCRs before Gini, Shannon entropy and inverse Simpson indices were calculated. Within the linear range, a power law was fitted to clonotype abundance distributions using maximum likelihood. Similar UMI counts, unique TCR numbers and clonal distributions were obtained with the pipeline and with MIGEC on one naive CD8 sample. One analysis removed from the naive repertoire any naive TCRs that were also present in any memory subset from the same donor. A set of some 7,000 CMV-associated CDR3 sequences, compiled from VDJdb and a published dataset, was used to search the repertoires. TCRdb ran its own pipeline on the public reads, namely fastp trimming at Q25 and MiXCR clone calling, and kept in-frame beta chains. Entries are consolidated by CDR3 protein sequence, retaining the most common genes and DNA. Clone size and V and J calls follow TCRdb, not the original study. Here the sample has 85,000 to 130,000 distinct CDR3 sequences; about 15% occur a single time. The ten largest clones add up to around 2.8% of the sample.

The sequenced material came from naive CD8+ T cells from blood. The intended sense of this specimen's cell subset or site label: naive T cells, CD45RA high CD27+. The sequence is built from TRBV4-3 and TRBJ2-7; 11 middle bases align to TRBD2. This receptor was taken from a human donor in good health. CDR3 protein: CASSHTTSGTYEQYF. The DNA sequence is TGCGCCAGCAGCCATACGACTAGCGGGACCTACGAGCAGTACTTC.